Following are 23 T cell receptor beta chains from one sample sequenced in a study of identical twins. TCRdb re-derived calls from the 5' RACE reads in MiXCR, one entry per CDR3 protein. Of about 1.7 million distinct CDR3 sequences in the sample, around 33% were seen once. Source material: cord blood. The receptors derive from a newborn girl in good health.

The chain joins TRBV7-2 to TRBJ2-5, with 7 bases aligning to TRBD2. The germline V gene encodes CDR1 SGHTA and CDR2 FQGNSA. CDR3 length equals 15 residues. V gave up 3 bases and J gave up 3 bases; unmatched junction bases: 7. CDR3 amino acids: CASSLIGGGEETQYF. CDR3 DNA: TGTGCCAGCAGCTTGATCGGCGGGGGAGAAGAGACCCAGTACTTC.

V and J are TRBV5-1 and TRBJ2-2; D gene uncertain. V dropped 3 bases and J dropped 1 base, with 7 bases sitting between them. Germline CDR1 is SGHRS and CDR2 is YFSETQ. This CDR3 contains 14 residues. CDR3 sequence: CASSSLLNTGELFF. In DNA form, the CDR3 reads TGCGCCAGCAGCTCGTTGTTGAACACCGGGGAGCTGTTTTTT.

Concerning this clonotype itself: Given a much more abundant clone one base away, this may be a read error. This chain links TRBV29-1 with TRBJ2-5, with 10 bases lining up with TRBD2. This CDR3 has 13 amino acids. In germline, CDR1 is SQVTM, CDR2 ANQGSEA. J was trimmed by 11 bases and V by 6 bases; bases with no gene match: 12. CDR3 protein: CSVRTSGNNEQYF. The CDR3 region has the DNA TGCAGCGTCCGGACTAGCGGCAACAATGAGCAGTACTTC.

This clonotype was seen ten or more times. This rearrangement joins TRBV29-1 to TRBJ1-5, with D possibly matching TRBD1 (6 bases). The V end lost 0 bases, the J end lost 5 bases, and 14 bases lay between the germline ends. CDR3 length: 15 residues. Per the germline V gene, CDR1 is SQVTM and CDR2 is ANQGSEA. The DNA of the CDR3 is TGCAGCGTTGAAGATCTTCGGGGGGCACATCAGCCCCAGCATTTT. Translating gives CSVEDLRGAHQPQHF.

The chain carries TRBV28 and TRBJ2-3; D might be TRBD2 (5 bases). The CDR3 loop spans 16 amino acids. With 4 bases removed from V and 4 bases from J, the gap between germline ends came to 18 bases. Looked up from germline, CDR1 is MDHEN and CDR2 is SYDVKM. The CDR3 nucleotides are TGTGCCAGCAGTTCACTTAGCGCCGGAGATCCAGATACGCAGTATTTT. Translating it yields CASSSLSAGDPDTQYF.

This clonotype has more than one count but fewer than ten. V usage is TRBV20-1 and J usage is TRBJ2-3; D remains ambiguous. The CDR3 is 16 residues long. Trimming took off 0 bases at V and 4 bases at J, with 17 bases between the two ends. The germline V gene encodes CDR1 DFQATT and CDR2 SNEGSKA (reference sequence). The CDR3 DNA is TGCAGTGCTAGAGATAGTCGCGTCAGGAGTGCAGATACGCAGTATTTT. As protein: CSARDSRVRSADTQYF.

This clonotype was counted a few times. The chain employs TRBV5-1 and TRBJ2-7; D is perhaps TRBD1 (6 bases). Germline V gene sequence: CDR1 SGHRS, CDR2 YFSETQ. Trimming removed 1 base at V and 3 bases at J, with 8 bases between. The CDR3 is made up of 13 amino acids. The CDR3 DNA follows: TGCGCCAGCAGCTTGACAGGGCACTACGAGCAGTACTTC. It is translated as CASSLTGHYEQYF. Full variable domain (remainder filled in from reference TRBV5-1 and TRBJ2-7): KAGVTQTPRYLIKTRGQQVTLSCSPISGHRSVSWYQQTPGQGLQFLFEYFSETQRNKGNFPGRFSGRQFSNSRSEMNVSTLELGDSALYLCASSLTGHYEQYFGPGTRLTVT.

This clonotype was counted only a few times. The chain links TRBV10-1 to TRBJ2-3, with 10 nucleotides matching TRBD2. CDR1 and CDR2 from the germline V gene are WNHNN and SYGVQD (reference sequence). The CDR3 is made up of 15 amino acids. V dropped 4 bases and J dropped 12; count of bases not matched to a gene: 13. The CDR3: CASSVWPVAGGLQYF. CDR3 nucleotide sequence: TGCGCCAGCAGTGTCTGGCCGGTAGCGGGGGGCCTACAGTATTTT.

This chain connects TRBV7-2 to TRBJ2-3, with 8 positions matching TRBD2. V shed 6 bases, J shed 3 bases, and the junction held 5 bases outside the gene matches. Germline V CDR1 and CDR2: SGHTA, FQGNSA. The CDR3 consists of 14 residues. The CDR3 nucleotides read TGTGCCAGCAGTTTCCGGGAGGGGACAGATACGCAGTATTTT. This codes for CASSFREGTDTQYF.

The chain recombines TRBV20-1 with TRBJ1-4; D call uncertain. Trimming took 3 bases from V and 8 from J, leaving 7 bases between them. Germline CDR1 is DFQATT and CDR2 is SNEGSKA (reference sequence). This CDR3 contains 11 residues. CDR3 loop: CSASHGEKLFF. The CDR3 DNA reads as TGCAGTGCTAGTCACGGCGAAAAACTGTTTTTT.

The J gene is TRBJ1-2, the V gene TRBV14; TRBD1 might be the D (6 bases). The ends were cut back, 4 bases at V and 3 bases at J, with 12 bases in the middle. Germline V gene sequence: CDR1 SGHDN, CDR2 FVKESK. The CDR3 is 14 amino acids. The CDR3 reads CASSRLRGDYGYTF. CDR3 in DNA: TGTGCCAGCAGCCGGCTCAGGGGCGACTATGGCTACACCTTC. The full variable domain, its missing parts supplied by reference TRBV14 and TRBJ1-2, is EAGVTQFPSHSVIEKGQTVTLRCDPISGHDNLYWYRRVMGKEIKFLLHFVKESKQDESGMPNNRFLAERTGGTYSTLKVQPAELEDSGVYFCASSRLRGDYGYTFGSGTRLTVV.

This clonotype was observed many times. V usage is TRBV11-1 and J usage is TRBJ2-5; unclear D gene. Trimming shortened V by 0 bases and J by 1 base, and 9 bases separated the two germline ends. The germline gives CDR1 SGHAT, CDR2 FQDESV (reference sequence). CDR3 length: 15 amino acids. CDR3 sequence reads: CASSLARASQETQYF. CDR3 coding DNA: TGTGCCAGCAGCTTAGCTCGAGCGTCCCAAGAGACCCAGTACTTC.

There are a few counts of this clonotype. The V call is TRBV6-1, the J call TRBJ2-7; TRBD1 agrees at 9 bases. The J segment lost 4 bases and the V segment lost 6 bases, leaving 13 bases of the junction unmatched. The CDR3 is 16 amino acids. CDR1 MNHNS and CDR2 SASEGT come from the germline V gene. The CDR3: CASRKAGTGMWYEQYF. Written as DNA, the CDR3 is TGTGCCAGCAGAAAGGCCGGGACAGGGATGTGGTACGAGCAGTACTTC.

This clonotype was counted a few times. J is TRBJ2-7 and V is TRBV20-1; 8 bases line up with TRBD1. Unmatched junction bases numbered 9, after V lost 2 bases and J lost 3 bases. This CDR3 comprises 15 residues. CDR1 DFQATT and CDR2 SNEGSKA come from the germline V gene (reference sequence). The CDR3 DNA reads as TGCAGTGCTAGACGAACCGGGACAGGCTACTACGAGCAGTACTTC. This translates into CSARRTGTGYYEQYF.

Only a few counts were recorded for this clonotype. The chain has TRBV3-1 and TRBJ2-7; D is uncertain. The CDR3 is made up of 14 amino acids. The germline gives CDR1 LGHDT, CDR2 YNNKEL (reference sequence). V gave up 3 bases and J gave up 2 bases, with 11 bases separating them. Written as DNA, the CDR3 is TGTGCCAGCAGCCAGGGGTCCGTAACCTACGAGCAGTACTTC. The encoded protein is CASSQGSVTYEQYF.

V usage is TRBV5-1 and J usage is TRBJ2-2; TRBD2 matches 10 bases. Germline CDR1 reads SGHRS; CDR2 reads YFSETQ. The CDR3 extends over 17 amino acids. V lost 0 bases and J lost 1; bases outside the gene matches: 3. The CDR3 DNA follows: TGCGCCAGCAGCTTGGCCCCTAGCGGGAGGAACACCGGGGAGCTGTTTTTT. Amino acid sequence: CASSLAPSGRNTGELFF.

The V and J genes are TRBV5-1 and TRBJ2-3, with a possible D match to TRBD2 (6 bases). Trimming shortened V by 3 bases and J by 2 bases, and 13 bases separated the two germline ends. The CDR3 is made up of 15 amino acids. From germline, CDR1 is SGHRS and CDR2 YFSETQ. The CDR3 DNA reads TGCGCCAGCAGCTCGCCTAGCGCTCACACAGATACGCAGTATTTT. It translates to CASSSPSAHTDTQYF.

This clonotype was observed a few times. The V and J genes are TRBV10-1 and TRBJ1-4; D not resolved. CDR3 length: 13 amino acids. Germline CDR1 reads WNHNN; CDR2 reads SYGVQD (reference sequence). V shed 2 bases and J shed 13 bases, with 14 bases lying between them. CDR3 sequence: CASSERGNGRLFF. The CDR3 DNA reads as TGCGCCAGCAGTGAGCGAGGGAACGGAAGACTGTTTTTT.

This clonotype was counted at least ten times. The J gene is TRBJ1-1, the V gene TRBV27; no reliable D call. This CDR3 contains 13 residues. The ends were cut back, 0 bases at V and 1 base at J, with 3 bases in the middle. Germline values: CDR1 MNHEY, CDR2 SMNVEV (reference sequence). This CDR3 reads CASSLSENTEAFF. CDR3 DNA: TGTGCCAGCAGTTTATCAGAGAACACTGAAGCTTTCTTT.

V and J are TRBV20-1 and TRBJ2-1; either TRBD1 or TRBD2 may fit D (5 bases each). Germline V lookup: CDR1 DFQATT, CDR2 SNEGSKA (reference sequence). The CDR3 is made up of 15 amino acids. For the CDR3, the DNA is TGCAGCGTCGTGGTTGGGACGAGCTCCTACAATGAGCAGTTCTTC. It translates to CSVVVGTSSYNEQFF.

Only a few counts were recorded for this clonotype. V gene TRBV28 combines with J gene TRBJ2-7; 14 positions agree with TRBD2. Germline V gene data show CDR1 as MDHEN and CDR2 as SYDVKM. The CDR3 loop spans 19 amino acids. The trim removed 3 bases at V and 0 bases at J, leaving 10 bases unmatched. CDR3 protein: CASSFFGTSGRLGSYEQYF. As DNA, the CDR3 is TGTGCCAGCAGTTTTTTTGGGACTAGCGGGAGACTCGGCTCCTACGAGCAGTACTTC.

The table lists this clonotype with a few counts. The V call is TRBV28, the J call TRBJ2-1, with 8 bases matching TRBD2. The J segment lost 7 bases and the V segment lost 1 base, leaving 9 bases of the junction unmatched. Germline V gene lookup returns CDR1 MDHEN and CDR2 SYDVKM. This CDR3 contains 16 residues. The CDR3 nucleotides are TGTGCCAGCAGTTTATCCCTAGCGGGCCGCCGGAATGAGCAGTTCTTC. Protein: CASSLSLAGRRNEQFF.

This clonotype was counted at least ten times. The chain carries TRBV29-1 and TRBJ2-1, with 11 positions matching TRBD2. The CDR3 extends over 15 amino acids. V lost 1 base and J lost 9; bases outside the gene matches: 8. CDR1 and CDR2 (germline): SQVTM, ANQGSEA. CDR3 nucleotides: TGCAGCGTTGAAGTCATAGCGGGAGGGCCGAGTGAGCAGTTCTTC. Encoded protein: CSVEVIAGGPSEQFF.